The 10 T cell receptor beta chains presented below share a single source sample, sequenced in a study of blood T cell repertoires in COVID-19. Measured with immunoSEQ multiplex PCR; TCRdb has only the in-frame clones, and not every one. This table holds around 180,000 clones, approximately 81% found once. The sequenced sample was peripheral blood. These receptor sequences come from a woman at least 80 years old with active or convalescent COVID-19.

This clone was observed a handful of times. V and J are TRBV7-8 and TRBJ2-3, with 9 bases matching TRBD1. This CDR3 spans 16 amino acids. In germline, CDR1 is SGHVS, CDR2 FQNEAQ. The V segment lost 2 bases and the J segment 4 bases; nucleotides outside the gene matches: 7. CDR3 region: CASSLSWTGVSDTQYF. The CDR3 DNA reads as TGTGCCAGCAGCTTATCTTGGACAGGGGTTTCAGATACGCAGTATTTT.

The gene calls are TRBV2 and TRBJ2-2, with 8 bases fitting TRBD2. Germline trimming cut 3 bases from V and 7 bases from J; bases unmatched to any gene: 1. Germline V gene lookup returns CDR1 SNHLY and CDR2 FYNNEI. This CDR3 has 13 amino acids. The CDR3 coding sequence is TGTGCCAGCAGTGATCGGGAGGGCGGGGAGCTGTTTTTT. Its translation is CASSDREGGELFF.

The rearrangement joins TRBV28 to TRBJ1-4; tentatively, D is TRBD1 (6 bases). This CDR3 comprises 12 residues. Per the germline V gene, CDR1 is MDHEN and CDR2 is SYDVKM. V was pared by 6 bases and J by 8 bases, with 10 bases between. CDR3 sequence (DNA): TGTGCCAGCAGCCTCAGGGGCGAAAAACTGTTTTTT. This encodes CASSLRGEKLFF.

The rearrangement joins TRBV5-1 to TRBJ1-1, with D possibly matching TRBD1 (5 bases). This CDR3 spans 14 amino acids. Germline lookup yields CDR1 SGHRS and CDR2 YFSETQ. V lost 4 bases and J lost 5, with 15 bases in between. The CDR3 DNA follows: TGCGCCAGCAGCATATTAGGGGAAGAGACTGAAGCTTTCTTT. It specifies CASSILGEETEAFF.

CDR3 loop: CASSEDPGLGYYEQYF. The CDR3 DNA follows: TGTGCCAGCAGTGAAGACCCGGGACTAGGTTACTACGAGCAGTACTTC. The chain employs TRBV2 and TRBJ2-7; 8 bases fit TRBD2. In germline, CDR1 is SNHLY, CDR2 FYNNEI. Trimming removed 1 base from V and 3 bases from J; junction bases left unmatched: 8. The CDR3 spans 16 residues.

This clone was observed a handful of times. The V call is TRBV5-1, the J call TRBJ1-6, with a tentative D call TRBD1 (5 bases). Germline V CDR1 and CDR2: SGHRS, YFSETQ. This CDR3 is 17 amino acids long. V gave up 7 bases and J gave up 6 bases, with 23 bases separating them. CDR3 in amino acids: CASRETLAGRINSPLHF. The CDR3 region has the DNA TGCGCCAGCCGGGAGACGTTGGCAGGGAGAATTAATTCACCCCTCCACTTT.

The chain is built from TRBV28 and TRBJ2-3; the D gene is possibly TRBD2 (6 bases). The germline gives CDR1 MDHEN, CDR2 SYDVKM. V gave up 6 bases and J gave up 0 bases, with 13 bases separating them. There are 15 residues in the CDR3. Written as DNA, the CDR3 is TGTGCCAGCAGCTCCGGAGGGGCTAGCACAGATACGCAGTATTTT. Its translation: CASSSGGASTDTQYF.

The chain carries TRBV5-1 and TRBJ2-1, with D perhaps matching TRBD2 (5 bases). Trimming took 4 bases from V and 4 from J, leaving 12 bases between them. The CDR3 contains 14 residues. Germline V lookup: CDR1 SGHRS, CDR2 YFSETQ. The CDR3 DNA is TGCGCCAGCAGCCCGGGGTCTCTGTACAATGAGCAGTTCTTC. It is translated as CASSPGSLYNEQFF.

In the case of this clone: This same CDR3 is encoded by further DNA sequences in the sample. The chain has TRBV7-9 and TRBJ2-2; tentatively, D is TRBD1 (5 bases). The germline V gene has CDR1 SEHNR and CDR2 FQNEAQ (reference sequence). The CDR3 consists of 16 residues. Trimming left V 5 bases short and J 0 bases short, with 13 bases between. DNA for the CDR3: TGTGCCAGCAGCCCTCAGGGCGGCGCGAACACCGGGGAGCTGTTTTTT. This translates into CASSPQGGANTGELFF.

The chain carries TRBV25-1 and TRBJ2-5; 9 bases agree with TRBD2. CDR3 length equals 15 residues. V gave up 8 bases and J gave up 4 bases; unmatched junction bases: 11. Germline CDR1 MGHDK, CDR2 SYGVNS. CDR3 nucleotides: TGTGCCAGCGGATACGCGGGAGGGCTCGTAGAGACCCAGTACTTC. Residues: CASGYAGGLVETQYF.